The 22 T cell receptor beta chains given below trace back to one sample, sequenced in a study of CD8 T cells in ankylosing spondylitis. Study results and limitations: Among TCR beta sequences, a motif of several highly homologous variants appeared characteristic of ankylosing spondylitis blood.

TCRdb reanalysed the 5' RACE reads using MiXCR and keeps one entry per CDR3 protein. The sample has 390,000 or so distinct CDR3 sequences, 20% to 25% seen once. The antigens for these receptors are not known. Sequenced: blood, either unsorted or a sorted T cell fraction (not recorded which). These receptors were collected from a male donor with ankylosing spondylitis.

This clonotype has a handful of counts. This chain links TRBV29-1 with TRBJ1-2; the D is unclear. Germline lookup yields CDR1 SQVTM and CDR2 ANQGSEA. Trimming took off 4 bases at V and 4 bases at J, with 16 bases between the two ends. The CDR3 spans 14 residues. The CDR3 region is CSVGDDGSGYGYTF. CDR3 nucleotides: TGCAGCGTTGGTGACGACGGTAGCGGCTATGGCTACACCTTC.

The chain joins TRBV11-3 to TRBJ2-2, with TRBD2 identical over 7 bases. V was clipped by 8 bases and J by 3 bases; unmatched bases: 6. Per germline, CDR1 SGHNT and CDR2 YENEEA. This CDR3 has 14 amino acids. This chain's CDR3 is CASVGEGYTGELFF. In DNA, the CDR3 is TGTGCCAGCGTGGGGGAGGGGTACACCGGGGAGCTGTTTTTT.

The chain recombines TRBV3-1 with TRBJ2-3; 16 positions match TRBD2. The V gene end was trimmed by 3 bases and the J gene end by 3 bases; junction bases not matched to a gene: 9. Germline V gene lookup returns CDR1 LGHDT and CDR2 YNNKEL (reference sequence). The CDR3 covers 19 residues. The CDR3 here is CASSHAGTSGRALTDTQYF. The DNA of the CDR3 is TGTGCCAGCAGCCATGCCGGGACTAGCGGGAGGGCCTTGACAGATACGCAGTATTTT.

This clonotype has a handful of counts. The rearrangement uses TRBV4-3 and TRBJ1-2; 8 nucleotides line up with TRBD1. The V gene end was trimmed by 1 base and the J gene end by 4 bases; junction bases not matched to a gene: 8. This CDR3 has 16 residues. Germline V gives CDR1 LGHNA, CDR2 YSLEER. The CDR3 region is CASSQVLTGASYGYTF. The CDR3 nucleotides are TGCGCCAGCAGCCAAGTTTTGACAGGGGCAAGCTATGGCTACACCTTC.

This clonotype was counted a few times. J is TRBJ2-7 and V is TRBV5-5; TRBD1 matches 11 bases. The CDR3 is 13 residues long. Per the germline V gene, CDR1 is SGHKS and CDR2 is YYEKEE (reference sequence). V shed 10 bases and J 2 bases; nucleotides not matched to a gene: 5. CDR3 protein: CAGGQGAPYEQYF. The CDR3 DNA is TGTGCCGGAGGACAGGGGGCCCCCTACGAGCAGTACTTC.

The chain is built from TRBV6-1 and TRBJ1-2; possibly TRBD1 for D (5 bases). The germline V and J ends were trimmed by 6 bases and 2 bases, with 13 bases remaining between them. CDR1 is MNHNS, CDR2 SASEGT, per germline. There are 14 residues in the CDR3. CDR3 sequence (DNA): TGTGCCAGCAGACCGGACATGTGGAACTATGGCTACACCTTC. Translated, it gives CASRPDMWNYGYTF.

The rearrangement links TRBV10-3 to TRBJ1-1; 10 bases fit TRBD1. The trim removed 6 bases at V and 1 base at J, leaving 8 bases unmatched. The germline gives CDR1 ENHRY, CDR2 SYGVKD. The CDR3 is 16 residues long. The CDR3 nucleotides are TGTGCCATCAGGGGGACAGGGGACGTCGGGAACACTGAAGCTTTCTTT. Encoded protein: CAIRGTGDVGNTEAFF.

The chain is built from TRBV20-1 and TRBJ1-1; 10 bases are a match to TRBD1. Germline V gene sequence: CDR1 DFQATT, CDR2 SNEGSKA (reference sequence). The CDR3 contains 16 residues. V trimming: 1 base; J trimming: 0 bases; junction bases outside the gene matches: 5. CDR3 sequence (DNA): TGCAGTGCTAGAGTTACGGGACAGGGGATGAACACTGAAGCTTTCTTT. It translates to CSARVTGQGMNTEAFF.

The chain is built from TRBV3-1 and TRBJ2-7; D might be TRBD1 (6 bases). CDR3 length: 15 residues. The germline V gene encodes CDR1 LGHDT and CDR2 YNNKEL (reference sequence). Trimming left V 4 bases short and J 2 bases short, with 15 bases between. The CDR3 loop is CASSPNVNRAYEQYF. CDR3 nucleotides: TGTGCCAGCAGCCCGAATGTGAACAGGGCCTACGAGCAGTACTTC.

This rearrangement joins TRBV4-3 to TRBJ2-7, with D perhaps matching TRBD1 (6 bases). Germline V gene data show CDR1 as LGHNA and CDR2 as YSLEER. This CDR3 contains 16 residues. The germline V and J ends were trimmed by 1 base and 0 bases, with 13 bases remaining between them. The CDR3 spells CASSQVLGASSYEQYF. CDR3 DNA sequence: TGCGCCAGCAGCCAAGTATTGGGGGCTAGCTCCTACGAGCAGTACTTC.

This clonotype was seen a handful of times. The chain uses TRBV20-1 and TRBJ2-1; D gene ambiguous. The germline V and J ends were trimmed by 3 bases and 5 bases, with 2 bases remaining between them. CDR1 and CDR2 (germline): DFQATT, SNEGSKA (reference sequence). The CDR3 is 10 residues long. The CDR3 reads CSASNNEQFF. The CDR3 region has the DNA TGCAGTGCTAGTAACAATGAGCAGTTCTTC.

This chain connects TRBV3-1 to TRBJ1-5; 10 positions match TRBD1. The germline gives CDR1 LGHDT, CDR2 YNNKEL (reference sequence). This CDR3 is 14 amino acids long. Losses at the gene ends were 6 bases for V and 7 bases for J; bases not matched to a gene: 6. CDR3 DNA sequence: TGTGCCAGCAGGCTAGACAGGGGGCAACAGCCCCAGCATTTT. It is translated as CASRLDRGQQPQHF.

The chain links TRBV19 to TRBJ1-5; 7 bases align to TRBD1. With V trimmed by 4 bases and J by 6 bases, 6 bases remained unmatched. CDR1 and CDR2 from the germline V gene are LNHDA and SQIVND (reference sequence). This CDR3 is 14 amino acids long. The CDR3 spells CASSTEGAGQPQHF. The CDR3 bases are TGTGCCAGTAGTACCGAGGGGGCAGGTCAGCCCCAGCATTTT. The variable domain in full, with the rest retrieved from reference TRBV19 and TRBJ1-5, is DGGITQSPKYLFRKEGQNVTLSCEQNLNHDAMYWYRQDPGQGLRLIYYSQIVNDFQKGDIAEGYSVSREKKESFPLTVTSAQKNPTAFYLCASSTEGAGQPQHFGDGTRLSIL.

This clonotype has a handful of counts. The chain carries TRBV29-1 and TRBJ1-5; 8 bases are shared with TRBD1. CDR3 length: 13 amino acids. Losses at the gene ends were 4 bases for V and 7 bases for J; bases not matched to a gene: 6. CDR1 and CDR2 (germline): SQVTM, ANQGSEA. The CDR3 DNA is TGCAGCGTTGTGACAGGGGTCGGGCAGCCCCAGCATTTT. It yields the protein CSVVTGVGQPQHF.

This clonotype was detected a few times. The chain couples TRBV6-2 or TRBV6-3 to TRBJ1-5, with 8 nucleotides matching TRBD1. The V gene's germline CDR1 is MNHEY and CDR2 SVGEGT. The CDR3 consists of 17 residues. V lost 0 bases, J lost 0 bases, and 4 bases stayed unmatched. The CDR3 DNA sequence: TGTGCCAGCAGTTACTCGACAGGGGACCGTAGCAATCAGCCCCAGCATTTT. This encodes CASSYSTGDRSNQPQHF.

V is TRBV6-1 and J is TRBJ2-1; TRBD1 aligns across 11 bases. The V gene end was trimmed by 6 bases and the J gene end by 7 bases; junction bases not matched to a gene: 8. The CDR3 covers 15 residues. The germline CDR1 and CDR2 sequences are MNHNS and SASEGT. CDR3 DNA sequence: TGTGCCAGCAGATCCGGGACAGGGGGGAGAAATGAGCAGTTCTTC. Protein product: CASRSGTGGRNEQFF.

V usage is TRBV3-1 and J usage is TRBJ2-1; D possibly corresponds to TRBD2 (6 bases). This CDR3 comprises 14 residues. V lost 2 bases, J lost 6 bases, and 11 bases lay in between. Germline CDR1 reads LGHDT; CDR2 reads YNNKEL (reference sequence). CDR3 DNA: TGTGCCAGCAGCCAACCCGCTAGCGTCAATGAGCAGTTCTTC. It specifies CASSQPASVNEQFF.

CDR3 DNA sequence: TGTGCCAGCAGCCAAGGCAACTTTTACAATGAGCAGTTCTTC. Protein: CASSQGNFYNEQFF. The V and J genes are TRBV14 and TRBJ2-1; D is undetermined. Trimming left V 1 base short and J 4 bases short, with 8 bases between. The CDR3 has 14 residues. CDR1 SGHDN and CDR2 FVKESK come from the germline V gene.

Ten or more counts support this clonotype. This sequence joins TRBV28 and TRBJ2-3, with 9 positions matching TRBD2. V dropped 2 bases and J dropped 4; count of bases not matched to a gene: 4. Germline assignment: CDR1 MDHEN and CDR2 SYDVKM. The length of the CDR3 is 15 residues. As DNA, the CDR3 is TGTGCCAGCAGTTTAGCGGGAGGGCCCCCAGATACGCAGTATTTT. This translates into CASSLAGGPPDTQYF.

This clonotype turned up a few times. The chain employs TRBV20-1 and TRBJ2-4; D uncertain. From germline, CDR1 is DFQATT and CDR2 SNEGSKA (reference sequence). V was cut by 4 bases and J by 0 bases, with 10 bases left in between. The CDR3 sequence is 14 residues long. CDR3 bases: TGCAGTGCTAATTCCCCAGGAGCCAAAAACATTCAGTACTTC. It yields the protein CSANSPGAKNIQYF.

This chain links TRBV28 with TRBJ2-5; TRBD1 matches 8 bases. The J segment lost 3 bases and the V segment lost 6 bases, leaving 12 bases of the junction unmatched. Germline values: CDR1 MDHEN, CDR2 SYDVKM. The CDR3 runs 16 residues. The CDR3 is CASSYTGTGNKETQYF. The CDR3 nucleotides read TGTGCCAGCAGCTACACCGGGACAGGAAATAAAGAGACCCAGTACTTC.

V is TRBV3-1 and J is TRBJ2-2, with TRBD2 matching over 10 bases. The germline gives CDR1 LGHDT, CDR2 YNNKEL (reference sequence). The V and J ends lost 2 bases and 1 base, in that order; junction bases with no gene match: 4. This CDR3 region has 17 residues. DNA for the CDR3: TGTGCCAGCAGCCAAAGGACTAGCGGAGGGAACACCGGGGAGCTGTTTTTT. Its protein is CASSQRTSGGNTGELFF. The full variable domain, completed using reference TRBV3-1 and TRBJ2-2, is DTAVSQTPKYLVTQMGNDKSIKCEQNLGHDTMYWYKQDSKKFLKIMFSYNNKELIINETVPNRFSPKSPDKAHLNLHINSLELGDSAVYFCASSQRTSGGNTGELFFGEGSRLTVL.